The rows below give T cell receptor beta chains drawn from one sample of a study of blood T cells in healthy people across ages. MiXCR was run by TCRdb on the 5' RACE reads, yielding one entry per CDR3 protein. The sample carries about 1,600,000 distinct CDR3 sequences, around 42% recorded once. Material for sequencing was blood. The receptors shown here come from a woman younger than 35 in good health. CDR3s include the opening cysteine and the closing phenylalanine or tryptophan. The D gene is left open where the match is weak. Size tells how often a clone was seen (once, few, many) or the class of an expanded clone, and some rows leave it out.

. | . | TRBJ1-2 | TRBV15 | CATSSALGQRGYTF | TGTGCCACCAGCAGTGCCCTGGGGCAACGGGGCTACACCTTC
. | . | TRBJ2-3 | TRBV25-1 | CASREGGGTQYF | TGTGCCAGCAGGGAAGGAGGAGGTACGCAGTATTTT
. | TRBD1 | TRBJ2-7 | TRBV4-1 | CASSHGSGGYEQYF | TGCGCCAGCAGCCATGGTTCAGGGGGCTACGAGCAGTACTTC
few | . | TRBJ2-2 | TRBV7-9 | CASRGTSNTGELFF | TGTGCCAGCAGAGGGACATCAAACACCGGGGAGCTGTTTTTT
many | . | TRBJ2-7 | TRBV29-1 | CSVGSSPYLHEQYF | TGCAGCGTTGGGTCTAGCCCTTATCTCCACGAGCAGTACTTC
few | . | TRBJ2-1 | TRBV3-1 | CASSQEALYNEQFF | TGTGCCAGCAGCCAAGAGGCCCTCTACAATGAGCAGTTCTTC
. | . | TRBJ2-1 | TRBV6-6 | CASSYASSYNEQFF | TGTGCCAGCAGTTACGCCAGCTCCTACAATGAGCAGTTCTTC
. | TRBD1 | TRBJ1-2 | TRBV6-1 | CASSQSAPGQGLIYGYTF | TGTGCCAGCAGCCAGTCTGCTCCAGGACAGGGACTCATCTATGGCTACACCTTC
. | . | TRBJ2-7 | TRBV27 | CASSFEGDGSLEQYF | TGTGCCAGCAGTTTCGAGGGGGACGGAAGTCTCGAGCAGTACTTC
. | . | TRBJ2-3 | TRBV2 | CASKSQLTDTQYF | TGTGCCAGCAAGAGTCAGCTCACAGATACGCAGTATTTT
. | TRBD2 | TRBJ2-7 | TRBV20-1 | CSALDSGLAGGEQYF | TGCAGTGCGCTTGACTCGGGACTAGCGGGGGGCGAGCAGTACTTC
. | . | TRBJ1-5 | TRBV20-1 | CSARARETGPRPQHF | TGCAGTGCTAGAGCGCGGGAGACCGGACCTAGGCCCCAGCATTTT
. | . | TRBJ1-4 | TRBV2 | CASRIAGDELFF | TGTGCCAGCAGGATCGCCGGGGATGAACTGTTTTTT
. | . | TRBJ1-2 | TRBV28 | CASRLGDRITYGYTF | TGTGCCAGCAGGCTCGGTGACAGGATTACCTATGGCTACACCTTC
. | . | TRBJ2-4 | TRBV6-1 | CASSGLTEPKNIQYF | TGTGCCAGCAGTGGGTTGACAGAACCCAAAAACATTCAGTACTTC
. | . | TRBJ2-5 | TRBV7-9 | CASSLADDQETQYF | TGTGCCAGCAGCTTAGCGGACGACCAAGAGACCCAGTACTTC
. | . | TRBJ2-5 | TRBV27 | CASSLRGMTPQETQYF | TGTGCCAGCAGTTTAAGGGGAATGACCCCTCAAGAGACCCAGTACTTC
. | . | TRBJ2-3 | TRBV7-9 | CDSSLRVGSTDTQYF | TGTGACAGCAGCTTAAGGGTCGGGAGCACAGATACGCAGTATTTT
few | . | TRBJ2-6 | TRBV11-2 | CASSHIQGPISGANVLTF | TGTGCCAGCAGCCACATTCAGGGCCCCATCTCTGGGGCCAACGTCCTGACTTTC
. | TRBD2 | TRBJ2-7 | TRBV11-2 | CASRYQLELAGGEQYF | TGTGCCAGCAGGTACCAATTAGAACTAGCGGGAGGTGAGCAGTACTTC
few | . | TRBJ2-5 | TRBV15 | CATSTPSRLGQETQYF | TGTGCCACCAGCACACCCTCCCGACTAGGACAAGAGACCCAGTACTTC
many | TRBD2 | TRBJ2-3 | TRBV7-9 | CASSPPGLGTDTQYF | TGTGCCAGCAGCCCCCCGGGACTAGGGACAGATACGCAGTATTTT
. | . | TRBJ2-1 | TRBV6-5 | CASSYSTAANEQFF | TGTGCCAGCAGTTACTCGACGGCCGCCAATGAGCAGTTCTTC
. | TRBD2 | TRBJ2-7 | TRBV20-1 | CSARGTSGGAGNEQYF | TGCAGTGCCCGAGGGACTAGCGGGGGGGCCGGGAACGAGCAGTACTTC
few | TRBD1 | TRBJ2-2 | TRBV5-5 | CASSPASYLTGRTGELFF | TGTGCCAGCAGCCCAGCTTCCTACCTGACAGGGCGGACCGGGGAGCTGTTTTTT
few | . | TRBJ1-2 | TRBV7-9 | CASSFNTNYGYTF | TGTGCCAGCAGCTTTAATACTAACTATGGCTACACCTTC